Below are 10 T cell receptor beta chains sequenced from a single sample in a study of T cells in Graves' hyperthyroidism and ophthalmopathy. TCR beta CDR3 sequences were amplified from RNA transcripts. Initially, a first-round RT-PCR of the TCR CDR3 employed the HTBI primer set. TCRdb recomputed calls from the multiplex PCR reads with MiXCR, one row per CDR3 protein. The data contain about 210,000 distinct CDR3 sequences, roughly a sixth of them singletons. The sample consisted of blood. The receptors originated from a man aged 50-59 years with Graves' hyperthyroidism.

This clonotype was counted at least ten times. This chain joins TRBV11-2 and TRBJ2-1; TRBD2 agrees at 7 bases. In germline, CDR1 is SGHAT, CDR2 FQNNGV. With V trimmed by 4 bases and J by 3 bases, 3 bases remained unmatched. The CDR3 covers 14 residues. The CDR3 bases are TGTGCCAGCAGCTGGGCGGGAGACTACAATGAGCAGTTCTTC. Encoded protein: CASSWAGDYNEQFF.

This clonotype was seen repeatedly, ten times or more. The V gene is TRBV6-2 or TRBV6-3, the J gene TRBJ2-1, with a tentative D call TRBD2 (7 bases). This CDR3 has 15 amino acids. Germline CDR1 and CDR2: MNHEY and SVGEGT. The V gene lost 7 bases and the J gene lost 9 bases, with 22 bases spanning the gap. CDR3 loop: CASTKSGGGSVEQFF. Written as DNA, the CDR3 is TGTGCCAGCACAAAGAGTGGGGGCGGGAGTGTTGAGCAGTTCTTC.

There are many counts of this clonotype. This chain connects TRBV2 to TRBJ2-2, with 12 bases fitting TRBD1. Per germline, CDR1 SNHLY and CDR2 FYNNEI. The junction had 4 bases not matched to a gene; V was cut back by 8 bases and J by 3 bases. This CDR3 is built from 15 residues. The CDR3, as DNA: TGTGCCAGCGGGGGGACAGGGGGCTACACCGGGGAGCTGTTTTTT. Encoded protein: CASGGTGGYTGELFF.

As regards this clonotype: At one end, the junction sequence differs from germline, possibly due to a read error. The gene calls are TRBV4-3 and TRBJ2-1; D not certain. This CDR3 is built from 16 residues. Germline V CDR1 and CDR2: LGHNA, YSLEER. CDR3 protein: CASSQDRGGSWNERFF. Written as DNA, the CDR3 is TGCGCCAGCAGCCAAGATCGCGGTGGTTCCTGGAATGAGCGGTTCTTC.

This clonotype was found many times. This CDR3 is CAWSVQGYEQFF. The CDR3 DNA reads as TGTGCCTGGAGTGTACAAGGCTATGAGCAGTTCTTC. The rearrangement uses TRBV30 and TRBJ2-1; D unresolved. The CDR3 runs to 12 residues. Germline CDR1 GTSNPN, CDR2 SVGIG (reference sequence). V shed 0 bases and J shed 8 bases, with 8 bases lying between them. The full variable domain, its missing parts supplied by reference TRBV30 and TRBJ2-1, is SQTIHQWPATLVQPVGSPLSLECTVEGTSNPNLYWYRQAAGRGLQLLFYSVGIGQISSEVPQNLSASRPQDRQFILSSKKLLLSDSGFYLCAWSVQGYEQFFGPGTRLTVL.

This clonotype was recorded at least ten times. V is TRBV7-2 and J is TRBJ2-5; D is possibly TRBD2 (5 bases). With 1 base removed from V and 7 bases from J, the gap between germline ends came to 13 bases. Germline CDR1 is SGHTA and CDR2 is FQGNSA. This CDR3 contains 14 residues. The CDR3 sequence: CASSLDVAMVTQYF. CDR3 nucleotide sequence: TGTGCCAGCAGCTTAGACGTAGCGATGGTGACCCAGTACTTC.

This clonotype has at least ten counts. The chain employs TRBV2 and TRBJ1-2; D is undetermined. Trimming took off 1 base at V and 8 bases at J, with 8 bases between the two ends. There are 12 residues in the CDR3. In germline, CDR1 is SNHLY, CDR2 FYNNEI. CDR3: CASSEGAKGYTF. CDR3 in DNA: TGTGCCAGCAGTGAAGGGGCGAAGGGCTACACCTTC.

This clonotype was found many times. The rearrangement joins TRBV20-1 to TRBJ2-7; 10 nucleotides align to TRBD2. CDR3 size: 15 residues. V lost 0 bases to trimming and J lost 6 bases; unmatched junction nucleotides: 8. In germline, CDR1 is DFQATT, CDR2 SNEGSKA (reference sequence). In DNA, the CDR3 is TGCAGTGCTAGAGATGGGACTAGCGCCGAGGGCGAGCAGTACTTC. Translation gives CSARDGTSAEGEQYF.

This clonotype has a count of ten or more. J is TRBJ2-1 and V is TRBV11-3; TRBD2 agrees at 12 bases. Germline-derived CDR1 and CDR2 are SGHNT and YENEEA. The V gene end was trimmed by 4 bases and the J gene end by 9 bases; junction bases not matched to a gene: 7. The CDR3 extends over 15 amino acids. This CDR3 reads CASSSRLAGEAEQFF. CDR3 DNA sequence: TGTGCCAGCAGCTCCCGACTAGCGGGAGAGGCTGAGCAGTTCTTC.

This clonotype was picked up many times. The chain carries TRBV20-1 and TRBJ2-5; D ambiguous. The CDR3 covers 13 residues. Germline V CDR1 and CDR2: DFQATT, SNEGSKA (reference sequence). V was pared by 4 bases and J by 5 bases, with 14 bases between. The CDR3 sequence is CSATPPGWETQYF. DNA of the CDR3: TGCAGTGCTACCCCGCCAGGCTGGGAGACCCAGTACTTC.